This T cell receptor (beta chain) comes out of a study of blood T cell repertoires in COVID-19. The overall study: Samples representing acute and convalescent COVID-19 were sourced from the United States, Italy and Spain. In each case, the material was cDNA or gDNA derived from T cells, B-cell-depleted T cells, or PBMCs.

CDR3 size: 15 residues. V lost 0 bases and J lost 6, with 14 bases in between. Germline CDR1 LGHDT, CDR2 YNNKEL (reference sequence). Original processing methods: It was from reference gene primer amplification that nucleated cell counts were estimated. TCRdb keeps only in-frame clones here, not all; method: immunoSEQ multiplex PCR. The DNA gave D and trimming, while V, J and clone size come from that table. The profile shows 130,000 or so clones, roughly 90% of them singletons. This receptor was taken from a man aged 65-85 years with active COVID-19. The sequencing input was peripheral blood. The V and J genes are TRBV3-1 (or the pseudogene TRBV3-2) and TRBJ1-1; tentative D call: TRBD1 (6 bases). CDR3 residues: CASSQDQGRMAEAFF. DNA of the CDR3: TGTGCCAGCAGCCAAGACCAGGGGCGAATGGCTGAAGCTTTCTTT.